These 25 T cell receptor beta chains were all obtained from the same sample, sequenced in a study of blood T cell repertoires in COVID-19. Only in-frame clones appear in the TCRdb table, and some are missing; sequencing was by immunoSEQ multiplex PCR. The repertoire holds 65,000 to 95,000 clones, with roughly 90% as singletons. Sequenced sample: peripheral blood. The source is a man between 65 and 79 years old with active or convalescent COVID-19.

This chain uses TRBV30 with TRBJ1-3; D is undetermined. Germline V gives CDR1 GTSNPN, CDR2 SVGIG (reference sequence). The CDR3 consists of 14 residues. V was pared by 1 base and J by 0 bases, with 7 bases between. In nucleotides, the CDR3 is TGTGCCTGGAGTGGAGGGAGCTCTGGAAACACCATATATTTT. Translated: CAWSGGSSGNTIYF.

The CDR3 nucleotides read TGTGCCACCAGTGCGGGGTGGGACTATGGCTACACCTTC. Translated, it gives CATSAGWDYGYTF. The chain uses TRBV24-1 and TRBJ1-2, with no clear D. Germline CDR1 KGHDR, CDR2 SFDVKD. With 5 bases removed from V and 3 bases from J, the gap between germline ends came to 9 bases. There are 13 residues in the CDR3.

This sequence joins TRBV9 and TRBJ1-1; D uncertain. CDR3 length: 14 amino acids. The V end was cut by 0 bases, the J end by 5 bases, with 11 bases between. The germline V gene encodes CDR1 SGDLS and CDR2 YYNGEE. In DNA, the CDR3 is TGTGCCAGCAGCGTAGAACCTTCAGGTACTGAAGCTTTCTTT. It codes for CASSVEPSGTEAFF.

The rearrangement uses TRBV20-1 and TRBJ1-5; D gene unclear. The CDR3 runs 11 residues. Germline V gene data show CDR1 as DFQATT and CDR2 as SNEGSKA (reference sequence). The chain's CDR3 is CSFGGNQPQHF. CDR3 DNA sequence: TGCAGCTTTGGAGGCAATCAGCCCCAGCATTTT.

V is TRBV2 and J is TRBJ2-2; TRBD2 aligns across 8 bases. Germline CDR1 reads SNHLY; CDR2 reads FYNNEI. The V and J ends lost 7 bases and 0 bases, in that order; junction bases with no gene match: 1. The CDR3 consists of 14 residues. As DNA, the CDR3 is TGTGCCAGCAACGGGGGGGCGAACACCGGGGAGCTGTTTTTT. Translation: CASNGGANTGELFF. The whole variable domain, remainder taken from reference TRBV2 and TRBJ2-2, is EPEVTQTPSHQVTQMGQEVILRCVPISNHLYFYWYRQILGQKVEFLVSFYNNEISEKSEIFDDQFSVERPDGSNFTLKIRSTKLEDSAMYFCASNGGANTGELFFGEGSRLTVL.

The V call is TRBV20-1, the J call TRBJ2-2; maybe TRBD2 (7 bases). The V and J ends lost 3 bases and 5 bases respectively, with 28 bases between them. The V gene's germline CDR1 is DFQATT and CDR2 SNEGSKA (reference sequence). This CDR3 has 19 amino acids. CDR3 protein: CSASPPSWGGRRGTGELFF. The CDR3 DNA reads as TGCAGTGCTAGTCCCCCAAGTTGGGGGGGGCGGCGCGGGACCGGGGAGCTGTTTTTT.

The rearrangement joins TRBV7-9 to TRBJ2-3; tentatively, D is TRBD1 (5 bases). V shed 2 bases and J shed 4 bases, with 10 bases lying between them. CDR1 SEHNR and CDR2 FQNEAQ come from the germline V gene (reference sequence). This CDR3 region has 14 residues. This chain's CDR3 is CASSLSQGADTQYF. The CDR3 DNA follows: TGTGCCAGCAGCTTAAGTCAGGGCGCAGATACGCAGTATTTT.

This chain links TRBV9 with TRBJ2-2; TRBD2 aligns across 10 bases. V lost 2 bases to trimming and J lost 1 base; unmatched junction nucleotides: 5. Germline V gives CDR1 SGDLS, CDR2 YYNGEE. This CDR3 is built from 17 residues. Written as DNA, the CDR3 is TGTGCCAGCAGCGTTACTTTAGCGGGGGGGAACACCGGGGAGCTGTTTTTT. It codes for CASSVTLAGGNTGELFF.

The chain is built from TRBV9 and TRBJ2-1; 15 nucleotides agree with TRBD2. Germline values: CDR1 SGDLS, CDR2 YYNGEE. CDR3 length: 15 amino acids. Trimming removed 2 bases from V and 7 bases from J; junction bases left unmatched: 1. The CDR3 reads CASSVGTSGGNEQFF. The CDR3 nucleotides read TGTGCCAGCAGCGTCGGGACTAGCGGGGGGAATGAGCAGTTCTTC.

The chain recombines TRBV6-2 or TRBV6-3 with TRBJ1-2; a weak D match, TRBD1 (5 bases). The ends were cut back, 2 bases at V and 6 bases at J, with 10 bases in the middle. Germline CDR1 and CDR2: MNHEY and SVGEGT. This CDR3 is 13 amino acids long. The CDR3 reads CASSYGREHGYTF. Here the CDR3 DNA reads TGTGCCAGCAGTTACGGCAGGGAACATGGCTACACCTTC.

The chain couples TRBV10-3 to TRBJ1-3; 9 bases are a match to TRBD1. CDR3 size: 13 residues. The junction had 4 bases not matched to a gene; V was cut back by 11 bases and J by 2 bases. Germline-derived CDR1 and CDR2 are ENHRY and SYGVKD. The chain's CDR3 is CASHRGPGNTIYF. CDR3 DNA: TGTGCCTCCCACAGGGGGCCTGGAAACACCATATATTTT.

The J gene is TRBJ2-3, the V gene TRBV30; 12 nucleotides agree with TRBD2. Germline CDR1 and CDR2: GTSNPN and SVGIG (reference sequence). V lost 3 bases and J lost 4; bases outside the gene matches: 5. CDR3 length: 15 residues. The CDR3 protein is CAWRPSGGASDTQYF. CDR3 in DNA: TGTGCCTGGAGACCTAGCGGGGGGGCTTCAGATACGCAGTATTTT.

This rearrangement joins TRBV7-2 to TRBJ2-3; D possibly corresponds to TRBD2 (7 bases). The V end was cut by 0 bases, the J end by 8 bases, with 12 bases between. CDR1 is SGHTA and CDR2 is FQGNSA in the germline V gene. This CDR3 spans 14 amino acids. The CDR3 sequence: CASSLAGGPGTQYF. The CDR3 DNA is TGTGCCAGCAGCTTAGCGGGGGGGCCTGGTACGCAGTATTTT.

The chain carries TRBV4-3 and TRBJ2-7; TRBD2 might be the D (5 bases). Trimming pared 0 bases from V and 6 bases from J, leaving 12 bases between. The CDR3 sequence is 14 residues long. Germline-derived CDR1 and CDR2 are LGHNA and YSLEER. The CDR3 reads CASSQDPGSGEQYF. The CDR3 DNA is TGCGCCAGCAGCCAAGATCCGGGGTCGGGCGAGCAGTACTTC.

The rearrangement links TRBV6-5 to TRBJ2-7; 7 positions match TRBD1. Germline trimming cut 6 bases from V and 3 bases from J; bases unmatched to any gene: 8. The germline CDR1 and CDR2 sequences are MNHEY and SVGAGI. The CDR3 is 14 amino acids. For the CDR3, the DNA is TGTGCCAGCAGAGGACAGGTCGCACTCTACGAGCAGTACTTC. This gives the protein CASRGQVALYEQYF.

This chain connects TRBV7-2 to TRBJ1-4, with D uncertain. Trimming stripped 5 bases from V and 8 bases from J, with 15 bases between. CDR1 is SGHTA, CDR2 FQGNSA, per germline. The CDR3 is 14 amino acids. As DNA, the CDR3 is TGTGCCAGCAGCCCCGACCCCACGGGGGAAAAACTGTTTTTT. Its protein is CASSPDPTGEKLFF.

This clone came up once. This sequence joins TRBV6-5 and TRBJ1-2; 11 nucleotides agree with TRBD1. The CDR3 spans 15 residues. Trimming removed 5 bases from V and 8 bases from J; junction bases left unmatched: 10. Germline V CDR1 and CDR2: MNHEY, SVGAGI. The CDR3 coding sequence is TGTGCCAGCAGTAATTCGGACAGGGGGCTGGTGGGCTACACCTTC. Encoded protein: CASSNSDRGLVGYTF.

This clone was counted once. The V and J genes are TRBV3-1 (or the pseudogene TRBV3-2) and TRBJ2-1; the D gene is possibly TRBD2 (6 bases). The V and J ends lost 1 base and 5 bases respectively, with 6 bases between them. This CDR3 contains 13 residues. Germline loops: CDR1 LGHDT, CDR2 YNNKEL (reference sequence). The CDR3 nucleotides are TGTGCCAGCAGCCAAGGCGGGGACAATGAGCAGTTCTTC. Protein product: CASSQGGDNEQFF.

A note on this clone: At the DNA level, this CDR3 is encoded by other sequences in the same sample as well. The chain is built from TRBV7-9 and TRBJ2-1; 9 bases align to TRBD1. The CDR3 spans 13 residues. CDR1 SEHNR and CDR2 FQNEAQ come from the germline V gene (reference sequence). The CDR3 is CACGQGNGNEQFF. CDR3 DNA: TGTGCTTGTGGACAGGGGAATGGCAATGAGCAGTTCTTC. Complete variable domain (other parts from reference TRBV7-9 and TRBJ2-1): DTGVSQNPRHKITKRGQNVTFRCDPISEHNRLYWYRQTLGQGPEFLTYFQNEAQLEKSRLLSDRFSAERPKGSFSTLEIQRTEQGDSAMYLCACGQGNGNEQFFGPGTRLTVL.

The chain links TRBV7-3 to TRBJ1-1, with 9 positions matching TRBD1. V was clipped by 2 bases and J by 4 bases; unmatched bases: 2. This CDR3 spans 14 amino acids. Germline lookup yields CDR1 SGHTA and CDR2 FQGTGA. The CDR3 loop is CASSLYRGLTEAFF. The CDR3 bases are TGTGCCAGCAGCTTATACAGGGGGCTCACTGAAGCTTTCTTT. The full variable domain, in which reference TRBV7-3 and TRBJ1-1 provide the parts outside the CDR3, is GAGVSQTPSNKVTEKGKYVELRCDPISGHTALYWYRQSLGQGPEFLIYFQGTGAADDSGLPNDRFFAVRPEGSVSTLKIQRTERGDSAVYLCASSLYRGLTEAFFGQGTRLTVV.

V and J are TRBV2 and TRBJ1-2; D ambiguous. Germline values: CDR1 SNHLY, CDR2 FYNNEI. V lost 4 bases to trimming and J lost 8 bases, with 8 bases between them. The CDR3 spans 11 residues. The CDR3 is CASSATQGYTF. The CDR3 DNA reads TGTGCCAGCAGTGCGACACAGGGCTACACCTTC.

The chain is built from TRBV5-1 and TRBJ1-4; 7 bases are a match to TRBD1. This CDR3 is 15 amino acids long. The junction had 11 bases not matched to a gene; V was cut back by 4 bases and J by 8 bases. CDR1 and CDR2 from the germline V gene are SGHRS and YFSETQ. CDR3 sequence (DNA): TGCGCCAGCAGCGCAACAGGGGACCCTTTAGAAAAACTGTTTTTT. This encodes CASSATGDPLEKLFF.

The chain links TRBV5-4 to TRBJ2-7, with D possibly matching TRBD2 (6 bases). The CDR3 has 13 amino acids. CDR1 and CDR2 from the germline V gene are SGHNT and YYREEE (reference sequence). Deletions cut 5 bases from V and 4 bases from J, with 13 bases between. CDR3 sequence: CASRTGVGYEQYF. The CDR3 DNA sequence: TGTGCCAGCAGAACGGGAGTCGGGTACGAGCAGTACTTC.

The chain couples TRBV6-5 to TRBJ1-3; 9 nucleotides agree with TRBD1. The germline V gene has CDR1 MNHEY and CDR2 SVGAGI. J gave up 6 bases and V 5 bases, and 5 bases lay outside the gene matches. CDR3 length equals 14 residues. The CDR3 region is CASSQQGALNTIYF. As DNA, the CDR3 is TGTGCCAGCAGTCAACAGGGGGCTCTAAACACCATATATTTT.

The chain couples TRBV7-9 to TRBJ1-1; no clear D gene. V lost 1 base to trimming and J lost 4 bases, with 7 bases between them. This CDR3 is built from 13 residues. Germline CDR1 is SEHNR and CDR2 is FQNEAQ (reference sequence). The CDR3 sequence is CASSLVPRTEAFF. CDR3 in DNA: TGTGCCAGCAGCTTAGTACCGCGCACTGAAGCTTTCTTT.